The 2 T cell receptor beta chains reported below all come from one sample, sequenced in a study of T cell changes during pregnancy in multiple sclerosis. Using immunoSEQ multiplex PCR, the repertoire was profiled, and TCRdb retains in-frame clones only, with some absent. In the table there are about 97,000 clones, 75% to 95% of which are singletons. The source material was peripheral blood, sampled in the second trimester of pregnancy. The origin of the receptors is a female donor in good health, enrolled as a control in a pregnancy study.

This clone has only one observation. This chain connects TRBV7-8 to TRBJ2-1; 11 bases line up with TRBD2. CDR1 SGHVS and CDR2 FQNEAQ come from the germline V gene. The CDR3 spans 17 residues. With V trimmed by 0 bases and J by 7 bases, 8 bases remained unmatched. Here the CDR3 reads CASSLAFTSGSSNEQFF. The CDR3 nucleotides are TGTGCCAGCAGCTTAGCCTTTACTAGCGGGAGTTCGAATGAGCAGTTCTTC.

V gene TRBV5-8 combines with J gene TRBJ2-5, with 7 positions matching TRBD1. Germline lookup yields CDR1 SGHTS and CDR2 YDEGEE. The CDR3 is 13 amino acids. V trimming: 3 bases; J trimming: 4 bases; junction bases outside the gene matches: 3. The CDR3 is CASSSRGRETQYF. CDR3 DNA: TGTGCCAGCAGCTCCAGGGGGAGAGAGACCCAGTACTTC.